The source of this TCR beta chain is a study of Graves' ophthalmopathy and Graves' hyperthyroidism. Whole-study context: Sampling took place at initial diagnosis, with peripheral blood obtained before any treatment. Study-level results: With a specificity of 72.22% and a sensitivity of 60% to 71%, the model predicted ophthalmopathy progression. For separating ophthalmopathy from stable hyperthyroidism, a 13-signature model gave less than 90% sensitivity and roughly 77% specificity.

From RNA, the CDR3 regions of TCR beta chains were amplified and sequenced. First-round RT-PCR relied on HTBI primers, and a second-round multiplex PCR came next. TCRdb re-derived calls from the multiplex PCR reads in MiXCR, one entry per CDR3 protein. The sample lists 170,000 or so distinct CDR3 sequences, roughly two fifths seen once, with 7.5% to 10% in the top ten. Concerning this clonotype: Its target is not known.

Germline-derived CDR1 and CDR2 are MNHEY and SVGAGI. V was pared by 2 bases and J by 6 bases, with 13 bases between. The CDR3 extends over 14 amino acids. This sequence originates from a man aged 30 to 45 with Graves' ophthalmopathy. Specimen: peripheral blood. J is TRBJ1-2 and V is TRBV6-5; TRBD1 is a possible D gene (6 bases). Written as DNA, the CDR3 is TGTGCCAGCAGTTACGGGGGCAGGGCTAATGGCTACACCTTC. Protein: CASSYGGRANGYTF.